A selection of T cell receptor beta chains follows, all from one sample in a study of response to subunit inactivated influenza vaccine. TCRdb passed the RT-PCR reads through MiXCR, listing each CDR3 protein once. Of 180,000 or so distinct CDR3 sequences in the sample, around 12% were seen once. A further study also used this sample, focusing on T cells expressing NK-cell markers.

The material was CD8+ T cells sorted from PBMCs, obtained 11 to 12 days after vaccination. All receptors derive from a man aged 45-65 years who received an inactivated influenza vaccine. Both conserved end residues are part of each CDR3. Fields, in order: J gene, clone size, V gene, D gene, CDR3 protein, CDR3 DNA. A D gene is named only where the DNA matches it firmly. Only some rows state a clone size, as once, few, many or a class for expanded clones.

j_gene: TRBJ2-2
abundance: few
v_gene: TRBV20-1
d_gene: NA
CDR3aa: CSARDGQGTIGELFF
CDR3nt: TGCAGTGCTAGAGATGGGCAGGGAACCATCGGGGAGCTGTTTTTT

j_gene: TRBJ1-5
abundance: NA
v_gene: TRBV19
d_gene: NA
CDR3aa: CASRKNSRDQPQHF
CDR3nt: TGTGCCAGTAGAAAAAATAGCAGGGATCAGCCCCAGCATTTT

j_gene: TRBJ2-1
abundance: many
v_gene: TRBV29-1
d_gene: NA
CDR3aa: CSVELAGEYNEQFF
CDR3nt: TGCAGCGTTGAATTGGCTGGAGAATACAATGAGCAGTTCTTC

j_gene: TRBJ2-1
abundance: NA
v_gene: TRBV27
d_gene: NA
CDR3aa: CASSSKRQTRANNEQFF
CDR3nt: TGTGCCAGCAGTTCCAAACGTCAGACTAGGGCCAATAATGAGCAGTTCTTC

j_gene: TRBJ2-7
abundance: many
v_gene: TRBV14
d_gene: TRBD1
CDR3aa: CASSQDGEQDRLPNEYF
CDR3nt: TGTGCCAGCAGCCAAGACGGAGAACAGGACAGGCTCCCGAATGAGTACTTC

j_gene: TRBJ2-5
abundance: NA
v_gene: TRBV18
d_gene: TRBD2
CDR3aa: CASSPQITTSEYQETQYF
CDR3nt: TGTGCCAGCTCACCACAAATTACGACTAGCGAATACCAAGAGACCCAGTACTTC

j_gene: TRBJ2-1
abundance: NA
v_gene: TRBV29-1
d_gene: TRBD1
CDR3aa: CSAEPSFRTGVVNNEQFF
CDR3nt: TGCAGCGCCGAGCCCAGCTTTAGGACAGGGGTTGTTAACAATGAGCAGTTCTTC

j_gene: TRBJ2-7
abundance: NA
v_gene: TRBV7-9
d_gene: TRBD1
CDR3aa: CASSFGQGRYEQYF
CDR3nt: TGTGCCAGCAGTTTCGGACAGGGGCGCTACGAGCAGTACTTC

j_gene: TRBJ2-7
abundance: few
v_gene: TRBV7-2
d_gene: NA
CDR3aa: CASSSPADGRDYEQYF
CDR3nt: TGTGCCAGCAGCTCCCCAGCCGATGGGCGGGACTACGAGCAGTACTTC

j_gene: TRBJ1-5
abundance: many
v_gene: TRBV2
d_gene: NA
CDR3aa: CASTLTGDWIGNQPQHF
CDR3nt: TGTGCCAGCACTCTAACCGGAGATTGGATCGGCAATCAGCCCCAGCATTTT

j_gene: TRBJ1-2
abundance: NA
v_gene: TRBV27
d_gene: TRBD1
CDR3aa: CASSLSPGGSGYTF
CDR3nt: TGTGCCAGCAGTTTAAGCCCAGGGGGGAGCGGCTACACCTTC

j_gene: TRBJ2-7
abundance: few
v_gene: TRBV11-2
d_gene: TRBD1
CDR3aa: CASSRDRFDEQYF
CDR3nt: TGTGCCAGCAGCCGGGACAGGTTCGACGAGCAGTACTTC

j_gene: TRBJ1-1
abundance: NA
v_gene: TRBV28
d_gene: TRBD1
CDR3aa: CASSLDRGVTEAFF
CDR3nt: TGTGCCAGCAGCCTCGACAGGGGGGTCACTGAAGCTTTCTTT

j_gene: TRBJ2-5
abundance: few
v_gene: TRBV27
d_gene: TRBD1
CDR3aa: CASSSYGTEKTQYF
CDR3nt: TGTGCCAGCAGTTCCTACGGGACAGAGAAGACCCAGTACTTC

j_gene: TRBJ1-1
abundance: few
v_gene: TRBV28
d_gene: NA
CDR3aa: CASKQGNTEAFF
CDR3nt: TGTGCCAGCAAACAGGGGAACACTGAAGCTTTCTTT

j_gene: TRBJ2-2
abundance: many
v_gene: TRBV30
d_gene: NA
CDR3aa: CAWSRDSITGELFF
CDR3nt: TGTGCCTGGAGTCGGGACTCTATCACCGGGGAGCTGTTTTTT

j_gene: TRBJ2-2
abundance: NA
v_gene: TRBV4-2
d_gene: NA
CDR3aa: CASSQDQGLLFTGELFF
CDR3nt: TGTGCCAGCAGCCAAGATCAAGGACTTCTCTTCACCGGGGAGCTGTTTTTT

j_gene: TRBJ2-1
abundance: few
v_gene: TRBV15
d_gene: TRBD2
CDR3aa: CATSGTSGRWAHNEQFF
CDR3nt: TGTGCCACCTCTGGGACTAGCGGGAGATGGGCTCACAATGAGCAGTTCTTC

j_gene: TRBJ2-3
abundance: few
v_gene: TRBV7-8
d_gene: TRBD2
CDR3aa: CASSLPPRTSGSTDTQYF
CDR3nt: TGTGCCAGCAGCTTACCCCCCAGGACTAGCGGGAGTACAGATACGCAGTATTTT

j_gene: TRBJ2-5
abundance: NA
v_gene: TRBV20-1
d_gene: NA
CDR3aa: CSARDEEGGTQYF
CDR3nt: TGCAGTGCTAGAGATGAGGAGGGTGGGACCCAGTACTTC

j_gene: TRBJ2-7
abundance: NA
v_gene: TRBV5-5
d_gene: TRBD2
CDR3aa: CASSSGRLAGGLNEQYF
CDR3nt: TGTGCCAGCAGCTCGGGAAGACTAGCGGGGGGGCTTAATGAGCAGTACTTC

j_gene: TRBJ2-5
abundance: NA
v_gene: TRBV9
d_gene: TRBD2
CDR3aa: CASSVGGGSAETQYF
CDR3nt: TGTGCCAGCAGCGTAGGTGGCGGGAGCGCAGAGACCCAGTACTTC

j_gene: TRBJ2-1
abundance: NA
v_gene: TRBV6-2/TRBV6-3
d_gene: TRBD2
CDR3aa: CASSYLGTSGDNEQFF
CDR3nt: TGTGCCAGCAGTTACTTGGGGACTAGCGGGGACAATGAGCAGTTCTTC

j_gene: TRBJ2-7
abundance: many
v_gene: TRBV4-3
d_gene: TRBD1
CDR3aa: CASSQDDRGYEQYF
CDR3nt: TGCGCCAGCAGCCAAGATGACAGGGGCTACGAGCAGTACTTC

j_gene: TRBJ2-7
abundance: few
v_gene: TRBV4-3
d_gene: TRBD1
CDR3aa: CASSQGTGGWYEQYF
CDR3nt: TGCGCCAGCAGCCAAGGAACAGGGGGCTGGTACGAGCAGTACTTC

j_gene: TRBJ2-5
abundance: NA
v_gene: TRBV20-1
d_gene: NA
CDR3aa: CSAFPLLDTQETQYF
CDR3nt: TGCAGTGCCTTCCCCTTATTGGACACCCAAGAGACCCAGTACTTC

j_gene: TRBJ2-3
abundance: few
v_gene: TRBV7-9
d_gene: NA
CDR3aa: CASSSLTRSGTDTQYF
CDR3nt: TGTGCCAGCAGCTCCCTGACACGGTCTGGCACAGATACGCAGTATTTT

j_gene: TRBJ1-4
abundance: few
v_gene: TRBV2
d_gene: NA
CDR3aa: CASSAQGRNPLEEKLFF
CDR3nt: TGTGCCAGCAGTGCCCAGGGAAGGAACCCGCTGGAGGAAAAACTGTTTTTT

j_gene: TRBJ2-7
abundance: NA
v_gene: TRBV4-3
d_gene: NA
CDR3aa: CASSIFGTAAYEQYF
CDR3nt: TGCGCCAGCAGCATATTCGGGACTGCCGCCTACGAGCAGTACTTC

j_gene: TRBJ2-1
abundance: few
v_gene: TRBV5-6
d_gene: TRBD2
CDR3aa: CASTRGLAGVRNEQFF
CDR3nt: TGTGCCAGCACCAGGGGACTAGCGGGAGTTCGGAATGAGCAGTTCTTC

j_gene: TRBJ2-1
abundance: many
v_gene: TRBV7-2
d_gene: TRBD2
CDR3aa: CASSLTSGRAREQFF
CDR3nt: TGTGCCAGCAGCTTGACTAGCGGGAGGGCCAGGGAGCAGTTCTTC

j_gene: TRBJ2-7
abundance: NA
v_gene: TRBV29-1
d_gene: NA
CDR3aa: CSVEDRRTGNSYEQYF
CDR3nt: TGCAGCGTTGAAGATCGAAGGACGGGGAACTCCTACGAGCAGTACTTC

j_gene: TRBJ2-1
abundance: many
v_gene: TRBV6-2/TRBV6-3
d_gene: NA
CDR3aa: CASSYSREQFF
CDR3nt: TGTGCCAGCAGTTACTCGAGGGAGCAGTTCTTC

j_gene: TRBJ2-1
abundance: few
v_gene: TRBV27
d_gene: NA
CDR3aa: CASSITGPYNEQFF
CDR3nt: TGTGCCAGCAGTATTACCGGACCTTACAATGAGCAGTTCTTC

j_gene: TRBJ2-1
abundance: many
v_gene: TRBV5-5
d_gene: TRBD2
CDR3aa: CASSLVGLGNEQFF
CDR3nt: TGTGCCAGCAGCTTGGTAGGACTAGGCAATGAGCAGTTCTTC

j_gene: TRBJ2-2
abundance: NA
v_gene: TRBV20-1
d_gene: NA
CDR3aa: CSARDLHNTGELFF
CDR3nt: TGCAGTGCTAGAGATCTACACAACACCGGGGAGCTGTTTTTT

j_gene: TRBJ1-4
abundance: few
v_gene: TRBV7-9
d_gene: NA
CDR3aa: CASSKQGESEKLFF
CDR3nt: TGTGCCAGCAGCAAACAGGGTGAAAGTGAAAAACTGTTTTTT

j_gene: TRBJ2-1
abundance: few
v_gene: TRBV6-2/TRBV6-3
d_gene: NA
CDR3aa: CASKARAYNEQFF
CDR3nt: TGTGCCAGCAAGGCCCGCGCCTACAATGAGCAGTTCTTC

j_gene: TRBJ2-7
abundance: NA
v_gene: TRBV7-9
d_gene: NA
CDR3aa: CASSFEEETYEQYF
CDR3nt: TGTGCCAGCAGCTTCGAAGAGGAGACCTACGAGCAGTACTTC

j_gene: TRBJ2-7
abundance: few
v_gene: TRBV7-2
d_gene: TRBD2
CDR3aa: CASSYLSGGAYEQYF
CDR3nt: TGTGCCAGCAGCTACCTCAGCGGGGGGGCTTACGAGCAGTACTTC

j_gene: TRBJ2-3
abundance: few
v_gene: TRBV25-1
d_gene: NA
CDR3aa: CASSEFVAGTQYF
CDR3nt: TGTGCCAGCAGTGAATTTGTAGCTGGGACGCAGTATTTT

j_gene: TRBJ1-1
abundance: NA
v_gene: TRBV12-3/TRBV12-4
d_gene: NA
CDR3aa: CASSFGGIGNTEAFF
CDR3nt: TGTGCCAGCAGTTTCGGGGGGATAGGAAACACTGAAGCTTTCTTT

j_gene: TRBJ2-7
abundance: few
v_gene: TRBV7-9
d_gene: NA
CDR3aa: CASSWGQGQYF
CDR3nt: TGTGCCAGCAGCTGGGGTCAGGGGCAGTACTTC

j_gene: TRBJ1-1
abundance: NA
v_gene: TRBV6-2/TRBV6-3
d_gene: NA
CDR3aa: CASSQTRWTEAFF
CDR3nt: TGTGCCAGCAGTCAGACCAGGTGGACTGAAGCTTTCTTT

j_gene: TRBJ2-3
abundance: NA
v_gene: TRBV6-5
d_gene: NA
CDR3aa: CASSYLTARTDTQYF
CDR3nt: TGTGCCAGCAGTTATTTGACAGCAAGGACAGATACGCAGTATTTT